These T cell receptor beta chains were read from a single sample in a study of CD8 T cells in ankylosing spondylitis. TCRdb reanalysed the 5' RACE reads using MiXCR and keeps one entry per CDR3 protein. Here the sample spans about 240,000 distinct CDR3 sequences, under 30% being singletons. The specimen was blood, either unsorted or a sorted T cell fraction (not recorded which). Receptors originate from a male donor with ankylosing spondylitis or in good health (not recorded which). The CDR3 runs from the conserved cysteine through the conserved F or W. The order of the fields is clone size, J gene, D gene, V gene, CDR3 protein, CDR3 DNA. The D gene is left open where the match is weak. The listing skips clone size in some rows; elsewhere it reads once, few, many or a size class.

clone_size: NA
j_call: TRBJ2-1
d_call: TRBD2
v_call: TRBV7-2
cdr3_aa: CASSVSGGVGNEQFF
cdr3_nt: TGTGCCAGCAGCGTTAGCGGGGGGGTCGGAAATGAGCAGTTCTTC

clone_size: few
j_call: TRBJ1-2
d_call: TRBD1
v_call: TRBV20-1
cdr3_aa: CSALTGGGGYTF
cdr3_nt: TGCAGTGCTCTAACAGGGGGTGGTGGCTACACCTTC

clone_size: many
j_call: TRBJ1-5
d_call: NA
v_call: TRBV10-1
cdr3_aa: CASSRAPDQPQHF
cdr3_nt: TGCGCCAGCAGCAGGGCCCCGGATCAGCCCCAGCATTTT

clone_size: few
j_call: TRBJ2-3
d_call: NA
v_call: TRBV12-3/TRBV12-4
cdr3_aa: CASRYRGTDTQYF
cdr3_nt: TGTGCCAGCAGATATCGCGGGACAGATACGCAGTATTTT

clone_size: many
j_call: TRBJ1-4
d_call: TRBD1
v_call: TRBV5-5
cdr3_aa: CASSTRQGSRKLFF
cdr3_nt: TGTGCCAGCAGCACGCGACAGGGCTCAAGAAAACTGTTTTTT

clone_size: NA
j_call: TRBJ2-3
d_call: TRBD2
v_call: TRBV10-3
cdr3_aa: CAISGGVDTQYF
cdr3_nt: TGTGCCATCAGCGGGGGGGTTGATACGCAGTATTTT

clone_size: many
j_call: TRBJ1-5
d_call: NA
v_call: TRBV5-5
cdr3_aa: CASSFTGNSNQPQHF
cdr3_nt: TGTGCCAGCAGCTTTACAGGGAATAGCAATCAGCCCCAGCATTTT

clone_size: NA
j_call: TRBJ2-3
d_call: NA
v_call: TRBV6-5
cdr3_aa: CASSYSGDSIYTQYF
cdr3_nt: TGTGCCAGCAGTTACTCGGGAGACTCCATCTATACGCAGTATTTT

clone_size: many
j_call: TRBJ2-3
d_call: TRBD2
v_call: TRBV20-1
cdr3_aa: CSARGLAGTDTQYF
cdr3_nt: TGCAGTGCTAGAGGACTAGCGGGCACAGATACGCAGTATTTT

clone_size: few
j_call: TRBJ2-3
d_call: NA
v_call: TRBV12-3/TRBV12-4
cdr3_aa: CASSTQGGQEGTDTQYF
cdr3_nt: TGTGCCAGCAGTACCCAGGGAGGACAGGAAGGCACAGATACGCAGTATTTT

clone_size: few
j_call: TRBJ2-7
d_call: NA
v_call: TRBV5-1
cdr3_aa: CASSLGTPSEQYF
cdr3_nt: TGCGCCAGCAGCCTGGGGACACCATCCGAGCAGTACTTC

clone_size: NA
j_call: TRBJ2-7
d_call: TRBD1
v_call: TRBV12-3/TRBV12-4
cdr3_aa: CASSARQGGYEQYF
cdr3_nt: TGTGCCAGCAGTGCAAGACAGGGGGGCTACGAGCAGTACTTC

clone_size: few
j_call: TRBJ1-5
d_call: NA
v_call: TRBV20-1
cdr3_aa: CSARERGQLNNQPQHF
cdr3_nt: TGCAGTGCTAGAGAGCGCGGACAGCTTAACAATCAGCCCCAGCATTTT

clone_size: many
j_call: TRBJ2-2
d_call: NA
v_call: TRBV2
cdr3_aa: CASGFGPGTGELFF
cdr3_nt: TGTGCCAGCGGGTTTGGCCCTGGCACCGGGGAGCTGTTTTTT

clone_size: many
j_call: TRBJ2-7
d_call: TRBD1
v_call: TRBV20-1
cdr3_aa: CSARAAGGYYEQYF
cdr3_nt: TGCAGTGCTAGAGCCGCAGGGGGCTACTACGAGCAGTACTTC

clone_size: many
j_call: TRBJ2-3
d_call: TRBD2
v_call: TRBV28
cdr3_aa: CASTLAGGDTQYF
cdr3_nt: TGTGCCAGCACCCTAGCGGGGGGGGATACGCAGTATTTT

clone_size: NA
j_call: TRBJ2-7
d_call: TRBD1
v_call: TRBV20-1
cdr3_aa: CSASTGTGSYEQYF
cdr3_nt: TGCAGTGCTAGTACCGGGACAGGCTCCTACGAGCAGTACTTC

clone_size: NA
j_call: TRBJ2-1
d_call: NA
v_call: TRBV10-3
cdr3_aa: CAISVGDLNNEQFF
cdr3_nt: TGTGCCATCAGTGTAGGCGACCTGAACAATGAGCAGTTCTTC

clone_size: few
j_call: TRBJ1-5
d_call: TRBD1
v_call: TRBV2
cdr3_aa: CVSVGQPNQPQHF
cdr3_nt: TGTGTCAGTGTGGGACAGCCTAATCAGCCCCAGCATTTT

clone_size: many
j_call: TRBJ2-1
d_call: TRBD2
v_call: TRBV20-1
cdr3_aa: CSARTGGGAIEQFF
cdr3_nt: TGCAGTGCTAGAACGGGCGGGGGGGCGATTGAGCAGTTCTTC